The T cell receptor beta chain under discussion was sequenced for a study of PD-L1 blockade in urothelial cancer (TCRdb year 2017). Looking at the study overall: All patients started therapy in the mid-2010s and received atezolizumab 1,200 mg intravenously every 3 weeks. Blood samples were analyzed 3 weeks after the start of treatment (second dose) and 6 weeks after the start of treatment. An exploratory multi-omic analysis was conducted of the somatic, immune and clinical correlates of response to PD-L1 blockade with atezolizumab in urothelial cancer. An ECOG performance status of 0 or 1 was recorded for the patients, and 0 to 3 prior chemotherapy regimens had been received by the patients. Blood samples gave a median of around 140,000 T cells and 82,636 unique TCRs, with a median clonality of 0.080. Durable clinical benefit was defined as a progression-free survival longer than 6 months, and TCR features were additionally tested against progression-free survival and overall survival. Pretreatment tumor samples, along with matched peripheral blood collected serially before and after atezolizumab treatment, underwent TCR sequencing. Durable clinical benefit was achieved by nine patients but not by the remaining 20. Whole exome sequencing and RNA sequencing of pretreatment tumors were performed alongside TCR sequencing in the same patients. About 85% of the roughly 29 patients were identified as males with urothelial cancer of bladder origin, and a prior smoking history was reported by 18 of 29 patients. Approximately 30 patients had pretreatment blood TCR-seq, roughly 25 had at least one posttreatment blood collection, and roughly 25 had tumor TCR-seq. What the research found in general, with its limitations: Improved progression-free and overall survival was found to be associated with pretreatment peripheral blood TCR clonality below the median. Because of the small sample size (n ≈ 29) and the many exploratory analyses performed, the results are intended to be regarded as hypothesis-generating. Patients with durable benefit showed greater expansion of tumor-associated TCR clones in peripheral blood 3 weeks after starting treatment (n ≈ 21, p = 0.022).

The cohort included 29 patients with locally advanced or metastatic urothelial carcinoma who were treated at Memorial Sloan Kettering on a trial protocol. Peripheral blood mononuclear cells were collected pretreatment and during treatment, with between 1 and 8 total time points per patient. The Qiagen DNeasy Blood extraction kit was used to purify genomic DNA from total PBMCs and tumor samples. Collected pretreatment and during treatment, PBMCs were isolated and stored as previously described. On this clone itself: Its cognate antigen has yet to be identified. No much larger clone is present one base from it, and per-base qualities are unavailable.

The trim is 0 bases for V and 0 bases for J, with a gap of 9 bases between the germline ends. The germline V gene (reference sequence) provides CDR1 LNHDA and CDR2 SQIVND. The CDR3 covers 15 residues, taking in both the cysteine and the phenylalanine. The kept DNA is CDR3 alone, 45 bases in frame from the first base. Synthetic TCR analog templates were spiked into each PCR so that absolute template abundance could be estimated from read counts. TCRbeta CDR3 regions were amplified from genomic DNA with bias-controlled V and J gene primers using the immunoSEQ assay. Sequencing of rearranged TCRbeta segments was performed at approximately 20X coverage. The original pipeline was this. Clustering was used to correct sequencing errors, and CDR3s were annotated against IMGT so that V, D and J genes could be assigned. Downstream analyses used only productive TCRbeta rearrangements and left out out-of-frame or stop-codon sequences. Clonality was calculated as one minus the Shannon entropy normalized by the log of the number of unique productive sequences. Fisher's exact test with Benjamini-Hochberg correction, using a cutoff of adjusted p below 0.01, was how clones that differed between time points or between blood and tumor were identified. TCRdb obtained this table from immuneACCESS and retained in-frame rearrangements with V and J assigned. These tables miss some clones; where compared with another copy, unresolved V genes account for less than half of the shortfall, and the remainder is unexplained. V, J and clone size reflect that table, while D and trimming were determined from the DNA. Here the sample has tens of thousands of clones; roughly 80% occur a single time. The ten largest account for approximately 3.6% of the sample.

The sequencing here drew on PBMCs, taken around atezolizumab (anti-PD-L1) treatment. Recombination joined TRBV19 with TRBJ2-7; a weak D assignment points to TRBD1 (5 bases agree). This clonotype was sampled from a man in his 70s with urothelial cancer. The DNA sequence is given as TGTGCCAGTAGTATAGAGGCAGGGAACTCCTACGAGCAGTACTTC. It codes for CASSIEAGNSYEQYF.